The source of this T cell receptor beta chain is a study of blood T cell repertoires in COVID-19. Study background: COVID-19 samples collected from the United States, Italy and Spain covered acute and convalescent phases. PBMCs, B-cell-depleted T cells, or T cells were the source of the cDNA or gDNA that made up the material.

V dropped 10 bases and J dropped 2 bases, with 18 bases sitting between them. The CDR3 runs to 15 residues. Looked up from germline, CDR1 is SGHDN and CDR2 is FVKESK. The cohort comprised adults aged about 18 to 100 years residing in some 24 US areas. In the authors' methods: Amplification from reference gene primers served as the basis for estimated nucleated cell counts. Sequencing used immunoSEQ multiplex PCR; TCRdb keeps in-frame clones, though not all of them. V and J calls and clone size follow that table, whereas D and trimming were derived from the DNA. The table records about 350,000 clones, approximately 91% of them present only once.

The chain is built from TRBV14 and TRBJ1-3, with D possibly matching TRBD1 (5 bases). The sample consisted of PBMCs or T cells enriched from blood (not recorded which). This clonotype originated in a woman between 25 and 40 years old who had been exposed to COVID-19. The CDR3 DNA reads TGTGCCACCTTGCTGAGGCAGGGCCCTGGAAACACCATATATTTT. This translates into CATLLRQGPGNTIYF.